The 8 T cell receptor beta chains below were found in one sample sequenced in a study of OX40 agonist ivuxolimab in advanced cancers. Assay: immunoSEQ multiplex PCR; the TCRdb copy retains only in-frame clones and omits some. Of some 50,000 clones listed, roughly nine tenths are singletons. The sequenced sample was CD4+ or CD8+ T cells sorted from blood, obtained in a trial of the OX40 agonist ivuxolimab. Every receptor here comes from an adult with an advanced solid tumor such as melanoma, head and neck, liver or kidney cancer.

This chain uses TRBV7-9 with TRBJ2-7; 11 positions match TRBD2. The CDR3 covers 18 residues. V was pared by 3 bases and J by 1 base, with 11 bases of the junction left unmatched. The germline CDR1 and CDR2 sequences are SEHNR and FQNEAQ (reference sequence). This CDR3 is CASSFWGSGTSGSYEQYF. In DNA form, the CDR3 reads TGTGCCAGCAGCTTTTGGGGTTCCGGGACTAGCGGATCCTACGAGCAGTACTTC.

For this clone: One junction end disagrees with the germline gene, perhaps due to a read error. The V call is TRBV7-7, the J call TRBJ2-7; D is undetermined. CDR3 length: 15 amino acids. CDR1 is SSHAT and CDR2 is FNYEAQ in the germline V gene (reference sequence). The CDR3 reads CASSPLGMGSYEQYF. The DNA of the CDR3 is TGTGCTAGCAGCCCATTGGGGATGGGCTCCTACGAGCAGTACTTC. Full variable domain (outside the CDR3, taken from reference TRBV7-7 and TRBJ2-7): GAGVSQSPRYKVTKRGQDVTLRCDPISSHATLYWYQQALGQGPEFLTYFNYEAQPDKSGLPSDRFSAERPEGSISTLTIQRTEQRDSAMYRCASSPLGMGSYEQYFGPGTRLTVT.

This rearrangement joins TRBV7-8 to TRBJ1-5, with D perhaps TRBD1 (5 bases). Trimming left V 3 bases short and J 4 bases short, with 13 bases between. Germline V gives CDR1 SGHVS, CDR2 FQNEAQ. This CDR3 has 15 amino acids. The CDR3 bases are TGTGCCAGCAGCTTTCTTAGCCAGGGTAATCAGCCCCAGCATTTT. Amino acids: CASSFLSQGNQPQHF.

The chain employs TRBV5-4 and TRBJ2-5, with TRBD1 as a possible D gene (6 bases). The CDR3 consists of 15 residues. The germline CDR1 and CDR2 sequences are SGHNT and YYREEE (reference sequence). Between the trimmed V and J ends, which lost 3 bases and 2 bases, there was a span of 14 bases. DNA of the CDR3: TGTGCCAGCAGCTATCAGGGGCTCTTACAAGAGACCCAGTACTTC. Translated, it gives CASSYQGLLQETQYF. The complete variable domain, with remaining parts taken from reference TRBV5-4 and TRBJ2-5, reads ETGVTQSPTHLIKTRGQQVTLRCSSQSGHNTVSWYQQALGQGPQFIFQYYREEENGRGNFPPRFSGLQFPNYSSELNVNALELDDSALYLCASSYQGLLQETQYFGPGTRLLVL.

This chain uses TRBV15 with TRBJ2-3; 10 bases are shared with TRBD2. CDR3 length: 18 amino acids. The junction had 9 bases not matched to a gene; V was cut back by 1 base and J by 2 bases. The germline CDR1 and CDR2 sequences are LNHNV and YYDKDF (reference sequence). The CDR3, as DNA: TGTGCCACCAGCAGAGTCCCCCTAGCGGGAGCGGTCACAGATACGCAGTATTTT. The encoded protein is CATSRVPLAGAVTDTQYF.

V and J are TRBV7-9 and TRBJ1-5; D gene ambiguous. This CDR3 has 13 amino acids. Germline loops: CDR1 SEHNR, CDR2 FQNEAQ (reference sequence). Trimming left V 4 bases short and J 3 bases short, with 7 bases between. CDR3 amino acids: CASSSALNQPQHF. For the CDR3, the DNA is TGTGCCAGCAGCTCCGCCCTCAATCAGCCCCAGCATTTT.

V and J are TRBV5-4 and TRBJ1-2; 7 positions match TRBD1. CDR1 is SGHNT, CDR2 YYREEE, per germline (reference sequence). Trimming at V came to 0 bases and at J to 5 bases, leaving 4 bases not matched to a gene. The CDR3 has 14 residues. In nucleotides, the CDR3 is TGTGCCAGCAGCTTGGGGACAGGAATTTATGGCTACACCTTC. Protein product: CASSLGTGIYGYTF.

This chain connects TRBV10-2 to TRBJ2-2; D is perhaps TRBD2 (6 bases). The CDR3 runs 15 residues. Between the trimmed V and J ends, which lost 3 bases and 2 bases, there was a span of 10 bases. In germline, CDR1 is WSHSY, CDR2 SAAADI. The DNA for the CDR3 is TGCGCCAGCAGTGAACCCGGGAGAAACACCGGGGAGCTGTTTTTT. Its translation: CASSEPGRNTGELFF.